This T cell receptor (beta chain) is drawn from a study of T-cell reconstitution after alpha-beta-depleted transplantation in children. General study results and limits: About two months after transplant, alpha-beta T cells reportedly came from several hundred expanded graft clones.

Comment on this clonotype: What it binds is unknown.

The CDR3 covers 16 residues. Trimming shortened V by 3 bases and J by 1 base, and 14 bases separated the two germline ends. Unique molecular identifiers were used in preparing the TCRbeta library. A single record per CDR3 protein comes from TCRdb applying MiXCR to the PCR reads. The sample lists hundreds of thousands of distinct CDR3 sequences, over 10% occurring once. This sequence joins TRBV12-3 or TRBV12-4 and TRBJ2-3, with D possibly matching TRBD2 (5 bases). This clonotype was sampled from a male patient between 5 and 17 years old who had a stem cell transplant for acute myeloid leukemia, so the T cells may come from the graft donor. Sample: PBMCs, mostly from graft donor cells, taken 360 days after TCRalphabeta/CD19-depleted stem cell transplant. The CDR3 reads CASSLNAGGGTDTQYF. In DNA, the CDR3 is TGTGCCAGCAGTTTGAATGCGGGTGGGGGCACAGATACGCAGTATTTT.